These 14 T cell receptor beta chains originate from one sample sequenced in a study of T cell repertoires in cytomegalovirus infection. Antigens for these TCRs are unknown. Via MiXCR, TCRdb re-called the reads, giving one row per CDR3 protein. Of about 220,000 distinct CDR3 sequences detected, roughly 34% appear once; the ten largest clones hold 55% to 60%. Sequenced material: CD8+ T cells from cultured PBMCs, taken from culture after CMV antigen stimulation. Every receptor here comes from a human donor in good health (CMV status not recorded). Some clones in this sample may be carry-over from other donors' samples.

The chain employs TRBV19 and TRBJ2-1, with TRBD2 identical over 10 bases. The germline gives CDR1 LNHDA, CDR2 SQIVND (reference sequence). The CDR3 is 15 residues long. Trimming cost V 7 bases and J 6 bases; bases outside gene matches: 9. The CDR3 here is CASNLPSGRSNEQFF. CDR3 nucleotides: TGTGCCAGTAACTTACCTAGCGGGAGAAGCAATGAGCAGTTCTTC.

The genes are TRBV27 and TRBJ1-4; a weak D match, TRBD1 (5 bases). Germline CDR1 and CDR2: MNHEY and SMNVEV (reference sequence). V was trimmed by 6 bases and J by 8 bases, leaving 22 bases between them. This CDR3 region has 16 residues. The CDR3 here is CASSYGEGRRIEKLFF. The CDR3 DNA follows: TGTGCCAGCAGCTACGGCGAGGGACGCAGGATCGAAAAACTGTTTTTT.

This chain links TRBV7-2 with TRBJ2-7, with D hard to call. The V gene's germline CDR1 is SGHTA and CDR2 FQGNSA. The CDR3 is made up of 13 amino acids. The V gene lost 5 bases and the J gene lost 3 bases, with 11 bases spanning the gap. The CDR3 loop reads CASSEGPRYEQYF. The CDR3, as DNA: TGTGCCAGCAGCGAAGGTCCCCGCTACGAGCAGTACTTC.

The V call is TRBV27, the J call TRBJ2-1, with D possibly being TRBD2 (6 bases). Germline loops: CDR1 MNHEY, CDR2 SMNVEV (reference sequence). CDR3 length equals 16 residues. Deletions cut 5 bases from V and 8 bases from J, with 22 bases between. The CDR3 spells CASSPAYGGTHDEQFF. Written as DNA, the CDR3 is TGTGCCAGCAGTCCTGCCTACGGGGGTACTCACGATGAGCAGTTCTTC.

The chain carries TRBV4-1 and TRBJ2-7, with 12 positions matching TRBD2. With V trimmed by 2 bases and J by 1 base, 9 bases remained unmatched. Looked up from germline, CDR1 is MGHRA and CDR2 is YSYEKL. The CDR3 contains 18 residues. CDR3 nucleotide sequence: TGCGCCAGCAGCCAAAGTCCACCGACTAGCGGGGGATCCTACGAGCAGTACTTC. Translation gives CASSQSPPTSGGSYEQYF.

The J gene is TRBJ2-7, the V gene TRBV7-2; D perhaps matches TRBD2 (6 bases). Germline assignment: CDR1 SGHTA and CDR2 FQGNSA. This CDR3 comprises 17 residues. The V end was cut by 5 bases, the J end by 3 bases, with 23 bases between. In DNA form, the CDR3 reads TGTGCCAGCAGCCCCCCGAGGTTCCGGGGGACTTTCTACGAGCAGTACTTC. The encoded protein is CASSPPRFRGTFYEQYF.

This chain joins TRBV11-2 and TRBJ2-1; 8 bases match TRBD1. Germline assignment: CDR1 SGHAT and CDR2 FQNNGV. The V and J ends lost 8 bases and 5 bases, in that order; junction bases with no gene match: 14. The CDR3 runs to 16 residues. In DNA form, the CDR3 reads TGTGCCAGCGGGTCCCCCCGGACAGGGATCGACAATGAGCAGTTCTTC. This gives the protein CASGSPRTGIDNEQFF.

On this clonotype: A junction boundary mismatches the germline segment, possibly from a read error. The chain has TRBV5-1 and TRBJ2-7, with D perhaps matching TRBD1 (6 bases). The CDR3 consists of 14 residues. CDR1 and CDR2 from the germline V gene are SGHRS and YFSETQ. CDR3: CASNLRGGSYEQYF. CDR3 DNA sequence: TGCGCCAGCAACTTGAGAGGGGGCTCCTACGAGCAGTACTTC.

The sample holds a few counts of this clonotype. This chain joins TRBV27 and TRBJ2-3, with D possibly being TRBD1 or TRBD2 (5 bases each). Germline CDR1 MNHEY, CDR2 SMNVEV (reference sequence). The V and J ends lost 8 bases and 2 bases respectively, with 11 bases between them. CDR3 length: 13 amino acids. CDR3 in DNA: TGTGCCAGCCGCCCGGGGCACACAGATACGCAGTATTTT. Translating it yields CASRPGHTDTQYF.

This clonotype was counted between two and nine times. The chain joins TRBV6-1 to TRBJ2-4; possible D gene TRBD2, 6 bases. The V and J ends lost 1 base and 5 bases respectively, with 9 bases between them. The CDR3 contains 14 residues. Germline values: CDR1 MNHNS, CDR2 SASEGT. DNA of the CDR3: TGTGCCAGCAGTGAAGGGAGGGCGGAAAACATTCAGTACTTC. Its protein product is CASSEGRAENIQYF.

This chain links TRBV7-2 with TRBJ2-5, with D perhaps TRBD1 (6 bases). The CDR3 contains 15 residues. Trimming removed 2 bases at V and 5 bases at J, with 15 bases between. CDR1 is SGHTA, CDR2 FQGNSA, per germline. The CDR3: CASSLNRVLGETQYF. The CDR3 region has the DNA TGTGCCAGCAGCTTAAACAGGGTTCTGGGGGAGACCCAGTACTTC.

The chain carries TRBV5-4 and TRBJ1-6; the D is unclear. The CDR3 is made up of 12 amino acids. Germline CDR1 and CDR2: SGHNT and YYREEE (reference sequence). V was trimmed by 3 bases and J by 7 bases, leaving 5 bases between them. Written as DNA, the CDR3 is TGTGCCAGCAGCTATCACAATTCACCCCTCCACTTT. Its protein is CASSYHNSPLHF.

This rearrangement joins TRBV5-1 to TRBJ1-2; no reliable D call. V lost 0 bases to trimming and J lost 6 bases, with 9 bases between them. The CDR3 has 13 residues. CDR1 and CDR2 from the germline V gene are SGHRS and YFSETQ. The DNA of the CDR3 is TGCGCCAGCAGCTTGGGGACCCTCCATGGCTACACCTTC. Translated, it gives CASSLGTLHGYTF.

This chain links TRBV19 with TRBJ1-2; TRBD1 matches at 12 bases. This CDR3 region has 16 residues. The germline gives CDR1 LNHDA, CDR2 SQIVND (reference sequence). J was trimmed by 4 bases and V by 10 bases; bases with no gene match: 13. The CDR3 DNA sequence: TGTGCCATTTCTCCGGGACAGGGGGCTCACAGCTATGGCTACACCTTC. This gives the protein CAISPGQGAHSYGYTF.